The following is a T cell receptor beta chain sequence with its context. V was cut by 0 bases and J by 2 bases, with 7 bases left in between. Germline V gene lookup returns CDR1 MGHRA and CDR2 YSYEKL. This CDR3 comprises 15 residues. The data belong to a study of blood T cell repertoires in COVID-19. Study in general: Samples of COVID-19 (acute and convalescent) were obtained from the United States, Italy and Spain.

The data were produced by immunoSEQ multiplex PCR, yet TCRdb's version contains in-frame clones alone and is incomplete. The repertoire has about 110,000 clones, more than 75% of them found once; the top ten carry 4.5%. The TCR sequence derives from a man aged 35 to 55 with acute or convalescent COVID-19. The chain employs TRBV4-1 and TRBJ1-4, with D possibly matching TRBD1 (5 bases). The sample comprised peripheral blood. This CDR3 is CASSQDGGTNEKLFF. CDR3 DNA sequence: TGCGCCAGCAGCCAAGATGGGGGGACTAATGAAAAACTGTTTTTT.